Below are 8 T cell receptor beta chains sequenced from a single sample in a study of cytomegalovirus exposure and HLA in healthy donors. PCR amplification relied on 60 Vbeta primers (plus 13 Jbeta primers). Method: immunoSEQ multiplex PCR; TCRdb's copy keeps in-frame clones and lacks some. The sample yields 85,000 to 120,000 clones, more than 75% seen once. The sequencing sample was made of PBMCs. These receptors came from a woman in her fifties or sixties in good health and CMV-seropositive.

The chain couples TRBV9 to TRBJ2-2; D perhaps matches TRBD1 (6 bases). The CDR3 contains 18 residues. V was shortened by 0 bases and J by 2 bases, with 17 bases between the two germline ends. In germline, CDR1 is SGDLS, CDR2 YYNGEE. CDR3 region: CASSVERAGTLNTGELFF. The CDR3, as DNA: TGTGCCAGCAGCGTAGAGAGGGCCGGGACACTCAACACCGGGGAGCTGTTTTTT.

The chain carries TRBV7-2 and TRBJ1-2; possible D gene TRBD1, 5 bases. This CDR3 has 14 amino acids. V dropped 0 bases and J dropped 8 bases, with 13 bases sitting between them. Germline values: CDR1 SGHTA, CDR2 FQGNSA. The CDR3 DNA reads as TGTGCCAGCAGCTTAGCATCAGGGCCCGGCGGCTACACCTTC. It codes for CASSLASGPGGYTF. The full variable domain, rest sourced from reference TRBV7-2 and TRBJ1-2, is GAGVSQSPSNKVTEKGKDVELRCDPISGHTALYWYRQSLGQGLEFLIYFQGNSAPDKSGLPSDRFSAERTGGSVSTLTIQRTQQEDSAVYLCASSLASGPGGYTFGSGTRLTVV.

The rearrangement uses TRBV5-6 and TRBJ2-1, with 8 bases identical to TRBD1. The CDR3 extends over 16 amino acids. Germline CDR1 and CDR2: SGHDT and YYEEEE. The junction had 9 bases not matched to a gene; V was cut back by 0 bases and J by 7 bases. Here the CDR3 reads CASSLVGQGARNEQFF. Written as DNA, the CDR3 is TGTGCCAGCAGCTTGGTGGGGCAGGGGGCCCGAAATGAGCAGTTCTTC.

The chain employs TRBV7-9 and TRBJ2-5; no definite D call. Germline V gene sequence: CDR1 SEHNR, CDR2 FQNEAQ (reference sequence). Trimming left V 5 bases short and J 7 bases short, with 11 bases between. The CDR3 has 12 amino acids. The CDR3 nucleotides read TGTGCCAGCAGCCCCGAGTCCGGGACCCAGTACTTC. Translating gives CASSPESGTQYF. Variable domain in full (rest from reference TRBV7-9 and TRBJ2-5): DTGVSQNPRHKITKRGQNVTFRCDPISEHNRLYWYRQTLGQGPEFLTYFQNEAQLEKSRLLSDRFSAERPKGSFSTLEIQRTEQGDSAMYLCASSPESGTQYFGPGTRLLVL.

This clone was observed a few times. The chain employs TRBV6-6 and TRBJ2-2, with D perhaps TRBD1 (7 bases). The V gene's germline CDR1 is MNHNY and CDR2 SVGAGI (reference sequence). The V end lost 6 bases, the J end lost 2 bases, and 10 bases lay between the germline ends. CDR3 size: 14 residues. The CDR3 region has the DNA TGTGCCAGCAGGGAGGGGGCAAACACCGGGGAGCTGTTTTTT. It yields the protein CASREGANTGELFF.

V and J are TRBV19 and TRBJ1-1, with TRBD1 matching over 7 bases. J was trimmed by 1 base and V by 8 bases; bases with no gene match: 7. There are 14 residues in the CDR3. Per germline, CDR1 LNHDA and CDR2 SQIVND (reference sequence). This CDR3 reads CASGKGTANTEAFF. The CDR3, as DNA: TGTGCCAGTGGAAAGGGGACAGCGAACACTGAAGCTTTCTTT. Full variable domain (remainder filled in from reference TRBV19 and TRBJ1-1): DGGITQSPKYLFRKEGQNVTLSCEQNLNHDAMYWYRQDPGQGLRLIYYSQIVNDFQKGDIAEGYSVSREKKESFPLTVTSAQKNPTAFYLCASGKGTANTEAFFGQGTRLTVV.

This clone was found a few times. The rearrangement joins TRBV7-8 to TRBJ1-3, with a possible D match to TRBD1 (5 bases). The CDR3 is 16 amino acids. The germline CDR1 and CDR2 sequences are SGHVS and FQNEAQ. Trimming pared 0 bases from V and 0 bases from J, leaving 9 bases between. CDR3 sequence reads: CASSLARGDSGNTIYF. DNA of the CDR3: TGTGCCAGCAGCTTAGCGCGGGGGGACTCTGGAAACACCATATATTTT.

This chain links TRBV28 with TRBJ1-6; TRBD1 matches 7 bases. The CDR3 is 15 amino acids. Germline-derived CDR1 and CDR2 are MDHEN and SYDVKM. Trimming removed 6 bases from V and 7 bases from J; junction bases left unmatched: 9. The DNA for the CDR3 is TGTGCCAGCAGACTGACCTGGACAGGCAATTCACCCCTCCACTTT. Protein sequence: CASRLTWTGNSPLHF.